This passage covers 18 T cell receptor beta chains from one sample sequenced in a study of Graves' ophthalmopathy and Graves' hyperthyroidism. Amplification from RNA transcripts yielded the TCR beta CDR3 regions. HTBI-primed first-round RT-PCR preceded second-round multiplex PCR. MiXCR was run by TCRdb on the multiplex PCR reads, yielding one entry per CDR3 protein. Among a few hundred thousand distinct CDR3 sequences listed, 20% to 25% were seen once. Material for sequencing was peripheral blood. The source of these receptors is a woman aged 50 to 60 with Graves' ophthalmopathy.

This clonotype was seen repeatedly, ten times or more. This chain uses TRBV29-1 with TRBJ2-5, with a possible D match to TRBD2 (6 bases). The CDR3 sequence is 12 residues long. Germline V lookup: CDR1 SQVTM, CDR2 ANQGSEA. The V and J ends lost 5 bases and 3 bases respectively, with 10 bases between them. CDR3 protein: CSVRAGKETQYF. The CDR3 coding sequence is TGCAGCGTTAGGGCGGGGAAAGAGACCCAGTACTTC.

This clonotype showed up many times. An end of the junction does not agree with germline; a read error may underlie this. The chain has TRBV10-1 and TRBJ2-5; D perhaps matches TRBD2 (5 bases). Germline V gives CDR1 WNHNN, CDR2 SYGVQD (reference sequence). This CDR3 spans 14 amino acids. The CDR3 DNA sequence: TGCGCCAGCAGCGAGGGTAGGATCCAAGATACCCAGTACTTC. Its translation is CASSEGRIQDTQYF.

This clonotype was detected many times. This chain uses TRBV24-1 with TRBJ1-5, with unresolved D. Germline assignment: CDR1 KGHDR and CDR2 SFDVKD. The ends were cut back, 1 base at V and 0 bases at J, with 9 bases in the middle. The CDR3 extends over 16 amino acids. As DNA, the CDR3 is TGTGCCACCAGTGATTTTAGAGGTGATAGCAATCAGCCCCAGCATTTT. Its protein is CATSDFRGDSNQPQHF.

This clonotype was seen many times. The V gene is TRBV11-2, the J gene TRBJ2-7, with 9 positions matching TRBD2. Germline loops: CDR1 SGHAT, CDR2 FQNNGV. The J segment lost 2 bases and the V segment lost 4 bases, leaving 3 bases of the junction unmatched. CDR3 length: 14 residues. The CDR3, as DNA: TGTGCCAGCAGCTCGGGACTAGCTACCTACGAGCAGTACTTC. Its protein is CASSSGLATYEQYF. The full variable domain, rest sourced from reference TRBV11-2 and TRBJ2-7, is EAGVAQSPRYKIIEKRQSVAFWCNPISGHATLYWYQQILGQGPKLLIQFQNNGVVDDSQLPKDRFSAERLKGVDSTLKIQPAKLEDSAVYLCASSSGLATYEQYFGPGTRLTVT.

This clonotype was observed at least ten times. This chain links TRBV7-9 with TRBJ2-5, with D possibly matching TRBD2 (6 bases). V was pared by 8 bases and J by 7 bases, with 20 bases between. The CDR3 is 14 residues long. In germline, CDR1 is SEHNR, CDR2 FQNEAQ (reference sequence). CDR3 bases: TGTGCCAGCTCTGGGGAGGTGAGAGTCCGGACCCAGTACTTC. Translating gives CASSGEVRVRTQYF.

The chain has TRBV28 and TRBJ2-3; possibly TRBD1 for D (5 bases). Germline V lookup: CDR1 MDHEN, CDR2 SYDVKM. V was cut by 6 bases and J by 3 bases, with 13 bases left in between. This CDR3 is 14 amino acids long. The CDR3 DNA follows: TGTGCCAGCAGGGACATTCAGAGGACAGATACGCAGTATTTT. It codes for CASRDIQRTDTQYF.

The chain uses TRBV6-5 and TRBJ1-5; D unclear. Per germline, CDR1 MNHEY and CDR2 SVGAGI. The ends were cut back, 2 bases at V and 3 bases at J, with 8 bases in the middle. This CDR3 spans 14 amino acids. CDR3 in amino acids: CASSYNGVNQPQHF. The CDR3 coding sequence is TGTGCCAGCAGTTACAATGGGGTCAATCAGCCCCAGCATTTT.

Ten or more counts support this clonotype. The chain couples TRBV6-5 to TRBJ2-7, with D unresolved. Trimming shortened V by 4 bases and J by 6 bases, and 7 bases separated the two germline ends. Germline loops: CDR1 MNHEY, CDR2 SVGAGI. This CDR3 has 11 residues. CDR3 residues: CASSFGVEQYF. The CDR3 nucleotides are TGTGCCAGCAGTTTCGGAGTCGAGCAGTACTTC.

At least ten counts were recorded for this clonotype. J is TRBJ2-5 and V is TRBV20-1, with 7 bases matching TRBD1. Germline V gene sequence: CDR1 DFQATT, CDR2 SNEGSKA (reference sequence). The V segment lost 5 bases and the J segment 7 bases; nucleotides outside the gene matches: 13. CDR3 length: 14 residues. CDR3 bases: TGCAGTGCTTCTGACAGGGACATGAGTAGGACCCAGTACTTC. This gives the protein CSASDRDMSRTQYF.

There are many counts of this clonotype. The chain carries TRBV28 and TRBJ2-4; D is unresolved. CDR1 is MDHEN, CDR2 SYDVKM, per germline. V was shortened by 6 bases and J by 1 base, with 7 bases between the two germline ends. This CDR3 comprises 13 residues. CDR3 loop: CASSRYAKNIQYF. The CDR3 DNA follows: TGTGCCAGCAGCCGTTACGCCAAAAACATTCAGTACTTC.

CDR3 protein: CASKKTGSGELFF. The DNA for the CDR3 is TGTGCCAGCAAGAAGACAGGATCCGGGGAGCTGTTTTTT. This rearrangement joins TRBV12-3 or TRBV12-4 to TRBJ2-2; perhaps TRBD1 as D (6 bases). Between the trimmed V and J ends, which lost 7 bases and 6 bases, there was a span of 12 bases. The CDR3 consists of 13 residues.

This clonotype has ten or more counts. This rearrangement joins TRBV19 to TRBJ1-2; TRBD1 matches 7 bases. Losses at the gene ends were 0 bases for V and 0 bases for J; bases not matched to a gene: 7. The CDR3 is 17 residues long. Germline V lookup: CDR1 LNHDA, CDR2 SQIVND (reference sequence). The CDR3 reads CASSIDRWDSANYGYTF. As DNA, the CDR3 is TGTGCCAGTAGTATAGATCGGTGGGACAGCGCTAACTATGGCTACACCTTC.

In this sample, this clonotype turned up many times. The rearrangement joins TRBV6-5 to TRBJ1-2; D is undetermined. Trimming pared 8 bases from V and 0 bases from J, leaving 19 bases between. Germline assignment: CDR1 MNHEY and CDR2 SVGAGI. The CDR3 runs 16 residues. The CDR3 coding sequence is TGTGCCAGCCGCTACTGGGCCGAGAATTCTAACTATGGCTACACCTTC. Translated, it gives CASRYWAENSNYGYTF.

In its sample, this clonotype was seen many times. CDR3 sequence reads: CAWSKLLSGNTIYF. The CDR3 bases are TGTGCCTGGAGTAAGTTGCTCTCTGGAAACACCATATATTTT. The chain joins TRBV30 to TRBJ1-3; no reliable D call. The V and J ends lost 2 bases and 0 bases respectively, with 8 bases between them. The CDR3 spans 14 residues. CDR1 is GTSNPN, CDR2 SVGIG, per germline (reference sequence).

J is TRBJ2-5 and V is TRBV18; 11 bases are shared with TRBD1. Germline CDR1 KGHSH, CDR2 LQKENI. The CDR3 totals 15 residues. The V and J ends lost 1 base and 3 bases, in that order; junction bases with no gene match: 1. The CDR3 protein is CASSPRDRGEETQYF. CDR3 sequence (DNA): TGTGCCAGCTCACCACGGGACAGGGGGGAAGAGACCCAGTACTTC.

This clonotype was seen ten or more times. The chain couples TRBV3-1 to TRBJ2-5, with 15 bases identical to TRBD2. The J segment lost 5 bases and the V segment lost 1 base, leaving 8 bases of the junction unmatched. This CDR3 has 18 amino acids. CDR1 is LGHDT, CDR2 YNNKEL, per germline (reference sequence). This chain's CDR3 is CASSQGTSGRASLETQYF. The CDR3 coding sequence is TGTGCCAGCAGCCAAGGGACTAGCGGGAGGGCCAGCTTGGAGACCCAGTACTTC.

Written as DNA, the CDR3 is TGTGCCAGCAGCCTAAAGGTGTTGGGGTCACCCCTCCACTTT. This encodes CASSLKVLGSPLHF. This chain connects TRBV6-1 to TRBJ1-6; no definite D call. V lost 6 bases and J 10 bases, leaving 16 bases between the germline ends. In germline, CDR1 is MNHNS, CDR2 SASEGT. The CDR3 extends over 14 amino acids.

This clonotype was counted ten times or more. The CDR3 sequence is CASSLAITSSGNTIYF. The CDR3 DNA sequence: TGTGCCAGCAGCTTAGCCATAACAAGCTCTGGAAACACCATATATTTT. J is TRBJ1-3 and V is TRBV7-2; D unresolved. CDR1 is SGHTA and CDR2 is FQGNSA in the germline V gene. The CDR3 runs 16 residues. Trimming took off 0 bases at V and 0 bases at J, with 9 bases between the two ends.